This T cell receptor beta chain was recorded in a study of cytomegalovirus exposure and HLA in healthy donors. Whole-study findings and limits: Highly shared sequence variants in one cluster were likely a sequencing artifact. Cytomegalovirus association was assigned to about 150 TCR beta chains. Reportedly, TCR beta sequences accurately predicted HLA-A and HLA-B alleles in most subjects. Later on, an analysis showed TCR association rates differing by HLA locus, with DRB1 the most and HLA-C the fewest.

The PCR made use of 60 Vbeta and 13 Jbeta primers. Method: immunoSEQ multiplex PCR; TCRdb's copy keeps in-frame clones and lacks some. The sample has some 150,000 clones; about three fifths are singletons. In this sample, this clone turned up a few times. The antigen is unknown. V was pared by 3 bases and J by 1 base, with 12 bases of the junction left unmatched. The V gene's germline CDR1 is MDHEN and CDR2 SYDVKM. This CDR3 is 18 amino acids long. Specimen: PBMCs. J is TRBJ1-5 and V is TRBV28, with 7 positions matching TRBD1. The clonotype originates from a woman aged 60-75 years in good health and CMV-seropositive. The CDR3 coding sequence is TGTGCCAGCAGTTTTGACAGGGTCTTGGTTACCAGCAATCAGCCCCAGCATTTT. This translates into CASSFDRVLVTSNQPQHF.